The 16 T cell receptor beta chains below were found in one sample sequenced in a study of immune evolution from preneoplasia to lung adenocarcinoma. Method: immunoSEQ multiplex PCR; TCRdb's copy keeps in-frame clones and lacks some. Of under 8,000 clones in the sample, 60% to 85% were seen once. Sequenced sample: FFPE minimally invasive lung adenocarcinoma tissue. These TCRs come from a person aged 60-80 years with lung adenocarcinoma.

The chain employs TRBV5-4 and TRBJ2-7, with 8 bases lining up with TRBD1. This CDR3 is 14 amino acids long. J lost 8 bases, V lost 3 bases, and 10 bases had no gene match. Germline-derived CDR1 and CDR2 are SGHNT and YYREEE (reference sequence). This CDR3 reads CASSSIGQGGKQYF. CDR3 in DNA: TGTGCCAGCAGCTCGATAGGACAGGGTGGAAAGCAGTACTTC.

The chain uses TRBV6-1 and TRBJ2-3; 10 bases agree with TRBD2. The CDR3 extends over 16 amino acids. V shed 2 bases, J shed 2 bases, and the junction held 4 bases outside the gene matches. Germline CDR1 is MNHNS and CDR2 is SASEGT. DNA for the CDR3: TGTGCCAGCAGTGAATGGACTAGCGGTACCACAGATACGCAGTATTTT. It encodes CASSEWTSGTTDTQYF.

The CDR3 protein is CAWSVGQGETQYF. In DNA, the CDR3 is TGTGCCTGGAGTGTAGGGCAGGGAGAGACCCAGTACTTC. The gene calls are TRBV30 and TRBJ2-5; TRBD1 is a possible D gene (5 bases). The CDR3 has 13 residues. Trimming removed 0 bases at V and 4 bases at J, with 9 bases between. Per germline, CDR1 GTSNPN and CDR2 SVGIG (reference sequence).

The rearrangement uses TRBV14 and TRBJ2-1; the match to TRBD1 covers 10 bases. Germline-derived CDR1 and CDR2 are SGHDN and FVKESK. The CDR3 runs to 17 residues. V trimming: 4 bases; J trimming: 0 bases; junction bases outside the gene matches: 6. CDR3 nucleotides: TGTGCCAGCAGCCCGGGACAGGGGTTGAGCTCCTACAATGAGCAGTTCTTC. Amino acids: CASSPGQGLSSYNEQFF.

This clone came up a few times. The chain links TRBV7-9 to TRBJ2-5; the D call may be TRBD1 or TRBD2 (5 bases each). V lost 1 base and J 9 bases, leaving 12 bases between the germline ends. This CDR3 has 13 residues. CDR1 and CDR2 (germline): SEHNR, FQNEAQ (reference sequence). In nucleotides, the CDR3 is TGTGCCAGCAGCTTAGGCAACCGGGACCCCCAGTACTTC. Protein: CASSLGNRDPQYF.

The chain is built from TRBV28 and TRBJ1-5; no clear D. This CDR3 region has 15 residues. Trimming left V 6 bases short and J 7 bases short, with 19 bases between. CDR1 MDHEN and CDR2 SYDVKM come from the germline V gene. CDR3 region: CASRPLAVTSQPQHF. CDR3 in DNA: TGTGCCAGCAGGCCTCTCGCGGTGACCTCCCAGCCCCAGCATTTT.

The genes are TRBV6-1 and TRBJ1-2; the match to TRBD1 covers 7 bases. The length of the CDR3 is 17 residues. In germline, CDR1 is MNHNS, CDR2 SASEGT. V dropped 4 bases and J dropped 6; count of bases not matched to a gene: 17. The CDR3 region is CASSVGQVGVYNHGYTF. CDR3 DNA: TGTGCCAGCAGTGTCGGACAGGTGGGAGTTTACAACCATGGCTACACCTTC.

The V call is TRBV9, the J call TRBJ2-2, with no clear D. CDR1 is SGDLS and CDR2 is YYNGEE in the germline V gene. The CDR3 sequence is 14 residues long. Between the trimmed V and J ends, which lost 2 bases and 5 bases, there was a span of 10 bases. CDR3 nucleotide sequence: TGTGCCAGCAGCGTCCTTTCCGAAACCGGGGAGCTGTTTTTT. Amino acids: CASSVLSETGELFF. The full variable domain, with the rest looked up from reference TRBV9 and TRBJ2-2, is DSGVTQTPKHLITATGQRVTLRCSPRSGDLSVYWYQQSLDQGLQFLIQYYNGEERAKGNILERFSAQQFPDLHSELNLSSLELGDSALYFCASSVLSETGELFFGEGSRLTVL.

This chain connects TRBV27 to TRBJ2-5; 8 bases agree with TRBD2. The junction had 2 bases not matched to a gene; V was cut back by 3 bases and J by 2 bases. Per germline, CDR1 MNHEY and CDR2 SMNVEV (reference sequence). The CDR3 is made up of 14 amino acids. The CDR3: CASSFAGGQETQYF. The CDR3, as DNA: TGTGCCAGCAGTTTTGCGGGAGGTCAAGAGACCCAGTACTTC.

In its sample, this clone was seen a few times. This chain joins TRBV4-1 and TRBJ1-3; D remains ambiguous. Germline CDR1 and CDR2: MGHRA and YSYEKL. CDR3 length: 15 amino acids. V lost 0 bases and J 2 bases, leaving 8 bases between the germline ends. The CDR3, as DNA: TGCGCCAGCAGCCAAGATGCGGGGACTGGAAACACCATATATTTT. Protein sequence: CASSQDAGTGNTIYF.

This rearrangement joins TRBV29-1 to TRBJ2-1, with 7 bases identical to TRBD2. This CDR3 contains 12 residues. CDR1 and CDR2 (germline): SQVTM, ANQGSEA. V trimming: 5 bases; J trimming: 9 bases; junction bases outside the gene matches: 7. The CDR3 bases are TGCAGCGTTTATAGGACTAGGAGTGAGCAGTTCTTC. Translation: CSVYRTRSEQFF.

This clone was detected only a few times. The rearrangement uses TRBV19 and TRBJ2-1; no reliable D call. Per germline, CDR1 LNHDA and CDR2 SQIVND (reference sequence). CDR3 length equals 14 residues. Trimming stripped 9 bases from V and 0 bases from J, with 12 bases between. CDR3 sequence: CARYRIRSYNEQFF. CDR3 in DNA: TGTGCCAGATATAGGATTCGCTCCTACAATGAGCAGTTCTTC.

This chain links TRBV7-8 with TRBJ2-7; 7 bases map to TRBD2. V lost 3 bases to trimming and J lost 0 bases; unmatched junction nucleotides: 8. Germline CDR1 is SGHVS and CDR2 is FQNEAQ. The CDR3 runs to 16 residues. The CDR3 nucleotides read TGTGCCAGCAGCTTGGCGCTAGCGGAGAGCTCCTACGAGCAGTACTTC. This sequence encodes CASSLALAESSYEQYF.

This clone came up once. The chain is built from TRBV6-4 and TRBJ2-3, with 10 bases identical to TRBD2. The V segment lost 3 bases and the J segment 3 bases; nucleotides outside the gene matches: 3. Germline values: CDR1 MRHNA, CDR2 SNTAGT. There are 15 residues in the CDR3. In nucleotides, the CDR3 is TGTGCCAGCAGTGAGGGACTAGCGCTAACAGATACGCAGTATTTT. Translated: CASSEGLALTDTQYF.

The rearrangement uses TRBV5-1 and TRBJ2-1; a possible D gene is TRBD2 (6 bases). Per germline, CDR1 SGHRS and CDR2 YFSETQ. The CDR3 is 15 amino acids. V lost 7 bases and J 1 base, leaving 15 bases between the germline ends. CDR3: CASAIGGVSYNEQFF. The DNA for the CDR3 is TGCGCCAGCGCAATCGGGGGAGTATCCTACAATGAGCAGTTCTTC.

The table lists this clone with a count of one. This rearrangement joins TRBV27 to TRBJ1-1, with unresolved D. Germline V lookup: CDR1 MNHEY, CDR2 SMNVEV (reference sequence). This CDR3 spans 15 amino acids. Trimming left V 0 bases short and J 5 bases short, with 13 bases between. The DNA for the CDR3 is TGTGCCAGCAGTTTATCCAACTCGGCGGGTACTGAAGCTTTCTTT. It is translated as CASSLSNSAGTEAFF.